This TCR beta chain comes out of a study of T cell repertoires in cytomegalovirus infection. Study background: Indications of both CMV infection and matching HLA type were provided by public TCR beta signatures.

Remarks on this clonotype: As yet, its antigen is unknown.

Points from the study as a whole: Carriers of CMV and the relevant HLA type were discriminated by public TCR beta frequency.

This CDR3 region has 19 residues. Germline-derived CDR1 and CDR2 are MNHEY and SMNVEV (reference sequence). The V segment lost 5 bases and the J segment 2 bases; nucleotides outside the gene matches: 18. MiXCR, applied by TCRdb to the reads, yields one record per CDR3 protein. The table has some 180,000 distinct CDR3 sequences, about a tenth seen once; the top ten hold about 4.6%. The sequenced material came from PBMCs. The sequence was collected from a human donor in good health (CMV status not recorded). Some clones in this sample may be carry-over from other donors' samples. V usage is TRBV27 and J usage is TRBJ2-3; the match to TRBD1 covers 8 bases. The CDR3 sequence: CASSLLQRKTGAHTDTQYF. The CDR3 nucleotides read TGTGCCAGCAGTCTTCTTCAACGAAAGACAGGGGCGCACACAGATACGCAGTATTTT.